This T cell receptor beta chain comes out of a study of HIV-infected patients and healthy controls. The J segment lost 3 bases and the V segment lost 0 bases, leaving 3 bases of the junction unmatched. The CDR3 is 14 amino acids. The germline V gene has CDR1 DFQATT and CDR2 SNEGSKA (reference sequence). All unsorted peripheral T cells were captured because whole blood was used without fractionation. Around 0.5 ug RNA was reverse transcribed with alpha and beta constant-region primers. Using multiplexing indices, alpha and beta chain libraries were generated apart by chain-specific third strand synthesis. A 5' RACE adapter with a random hexamer and the SP2 primer site was joined to cDNA. TCRdb independently ran MiXCR on the 5' RACE reads; one entry per CDR3 protein. The data show thousands of distinct CDR3 sequences, about 20% seen once. This clonotype was counted between two and nine times.

The input for sequencing was blood, taken before antiretroviral therapy. The source is an adult with HIV infection. The V call is TRBV20-1, the J call TRBJ2-7, with 9 bases aligning to TRBD2. The CDR3: CSARDPRGGYEQYF. CDR3 coding DNA: TGCAGTGCTAGAGATCCGCGGGGGGGCTACGAGCAGTACTTC.